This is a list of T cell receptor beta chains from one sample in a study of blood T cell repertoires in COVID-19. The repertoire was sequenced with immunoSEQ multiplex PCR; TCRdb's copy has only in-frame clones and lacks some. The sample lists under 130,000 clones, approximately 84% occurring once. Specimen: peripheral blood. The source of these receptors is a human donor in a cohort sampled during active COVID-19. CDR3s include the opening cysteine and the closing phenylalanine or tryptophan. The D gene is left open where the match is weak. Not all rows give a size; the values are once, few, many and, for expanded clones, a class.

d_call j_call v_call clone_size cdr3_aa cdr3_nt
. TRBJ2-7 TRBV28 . CASSFRTERRYEQYF TGTGCCAGCAGTTTCAGGACAGAGAGACGCTACGAGCAGTACTTC
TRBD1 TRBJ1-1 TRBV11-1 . CASSSRDRVNTEAFF TGTGCCAGCAGCTCAAGAGACAGGGTGAACACTGAAGCTTTCTTT
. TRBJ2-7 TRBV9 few CASSPMVTASFYEQYF TGTGCCAGCAGCCCAATGGTCACAGCCTCCTTCTACGAGCAGTACTTC
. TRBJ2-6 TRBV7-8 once CASSLDQGGANVLTF TGTGCCAGCAGCTTAGACCAGGGGGGGGCCAACGTCCTGACTTTC
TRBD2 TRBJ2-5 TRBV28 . CASSRTSAEETQYF TGTGCCAGCAGTAGGACTAGCGCAGAAGAGACCCAGTACTTC
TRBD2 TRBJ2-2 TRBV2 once CASSELGLDTGELFF TGTGCCAGCAGTGAACTAGGACTAGACACCGGGGAGCTGTTTTTT
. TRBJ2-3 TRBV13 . CASSRVRGGALGTDTQYF TGTGCCAGCAGCCGGGTCAGAGGGGGGGCCTTAGGCACAGATACGCAGTATTTT
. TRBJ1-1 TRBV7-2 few CASSLVGRGAFF TGTGCCAGCAGCTTAGTGGGGCGTGGAGCTTTCTTT
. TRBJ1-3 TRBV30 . CAWSVGASGNTIYF TGTGCCTGGAGTGTAGGGGCTTCTGGAAACACCATATATTTT
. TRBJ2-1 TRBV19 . CASSLLRAMNNEQFF TGTGCCAGTAGTTTGTTGAGGGCTATGAACAATGAGCAGTTCTTC
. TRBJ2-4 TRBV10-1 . CASSDSRGPNIQYF TGCGCCAGCAGTGATAGCAGGGGACCGAACATTCAGTACTTC
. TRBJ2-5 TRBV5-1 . CASSLWGGEETQYF TGCGCCAGCAGCTTGTGGGGCGGGGAAGAGACCCAGTACTTC
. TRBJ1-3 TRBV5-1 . CASSFTGRSSGNTIYF TGCGCCAGCAGCTTCACAGGAAGGAGCTCTGGAAACACCATATATTTT
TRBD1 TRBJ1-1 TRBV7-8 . CASSPFGGQLNTEAFF TGTGCCAGCAGCCCCTTTGGGGGACAGCTTAACACTGAAGCTTTCTTT
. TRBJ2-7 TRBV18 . CASSPTGHYEQYF TGTGCCAGCTCACCAACAGGGCACTACGAGCAGTACTTC
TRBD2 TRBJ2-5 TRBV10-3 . CAISDLVTSGGPGETQYF TGTGCCATCAGTGACCTGGTGACTAGCGGGGGCCCGGGGGAGACCCAGTACTTC
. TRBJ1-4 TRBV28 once CASSFSGSEKLFF TGTGCCAGCAGTTTCTCGGGAAGCGAAAAACTGTTTTTT
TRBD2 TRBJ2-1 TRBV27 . CASRPAGGPSYNEQFF TGTGCCAGCAGGCCAGCGGGGGGGCCCTCCTACAATGAGCAGTTCTTC
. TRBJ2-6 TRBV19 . CASTDSSLGANVLTF TGTGCCAGTACGGACAGTTCTCTGGGGGCCAACGTCCTGACTTTC
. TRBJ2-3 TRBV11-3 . CASSLGGGFSDTQYF TGTGCCAGCAGCTTAGGAGGCGGCTTTTCAGATACGCAGTATTTT